This is a list of T cell receptor beta chains from one sample in a study of blood T cell repertoires in COVID-19. Profiling relied on immunoSEQ multiplex PCR, and the TCRdb table lists in-frame clones only, not all of them. This table holds around 100,000 clones, roughly 90% found once. The sample consisted of peripheral blood. These receptors came from a woman aged 55-75 years with acute or convalescent COVID-19. The CDR3 runs from the conserved cysteine through the conserved F or W. Fields, in order: clone size, V gene, J gene, D gene, CDR3 DNA, CDR3 protein. A D gene is named only where the DNA matches it firmly. The size field is filled for only some rows; it gives once, few, many or a size class.

clone size: -
V gene: TRBV18
J gene: TRBJ1-2
D gene: TRBD1
CDR3 DNA: TGTGCCAGCTCACCACCTAACAGGGGCTATGGCTACACCTTC
CDR3 protein: CASSPPNRGYGYTF

clone size: -
V gene: TRBV5-1
J gene: TRBJ2-7
D gene: -
CDR3 DNA: TGCGCCAGCAGCCCTGCGGGCAGGGGTGACGAGCAGTACTTC
CDR3 protein: CASSPAGRGDEQYF

clone size: -
V gene: TRBV14
J gene: TRBJ2-5
D gene: TRBD2
CDR3 DNA: TGTGCCAGCAGCCAACACCGGACTAGTGGCCTAGGAGAGACCCAGTACTTC
CDR3 protein: CASSQHRTSGLGETQYF

clone size: -
V gene: TRBV2
J gene: TRBJ1-2
D gene: TRBD1
CDR3 DNA: TGTGCCAGCAAGGGAGACAGGGAGGACTATGGCTACACCTTC
CDR3 protein: CASKGDREDYGYTF

clone size: -
V gene: TRBV19
J gene: TRBJ1-5
D gene: -
CDR3 DNA: TGTGCCAGTAGCAATCCCAACAGGGTTTATAGCAATCAGCCCCAGCATTTT
CDR3 protein: CASSNPNRVYSNQPQHF

clone size: -
V gene: TRBV20-1
J gene: TRBJ2-7
D gene: TRBD1
CDR3 DNA: TGCAGTGCCGACAGGGGCTACGAGCAGTACTTC
CDR3 protein: CSADRGYEQYF

clone size: -
V gene: TRBV7-9
J gene: TRBJ2-1
D gene: TRBD1
CDR3 DNA: TGTGCCAGCAGCTTCACCAGGGGGCTCGGCTACAATGAGCAGTTCTTC
CDR3 protein: CASSFTRGLGYNEQFF

clone size: -
V gene: TRBV6-2/TRBV6-3
J gene: TRBJ2-2
D gene: -
CDR3 DNA: TGTGCCAGCAGTCCCCGGAGTTGGGGCACAACCGGGGAGCTGTTTTTT
CDR3 protein: CASSPRSWGTTGELFF

clone size: -
V gene: TRBV19
J gene: TRBJ1-4
D gene: -
CDR3 DNA: TGTGCCAGTAGATTCGGGGCAACTAATGAAAAACTGTTTTTT
CDR3 protein: CASRFGATNEKLFF

clone size: -
V gene: TRBV12-3/TRBV12-4
J gene: TRBJ1-4
D gene: -
CDR3 DNA: TGTGCCAGCAGTCGGGAGATCGGGGAAAAACTGTTTTTT
CDR3 protein: CASSREIGEKLFF

clone size: -
V gene: TRBV6-6
J gene: TRBJ2-2
D gene: -
CDR3 DNA: TGCGGGGTCGGGGAGCTGTTTTTT
CDR3 protein: CGVGELFF

clone size: -
V gene: TRBV9
J gene: TRBJ2-2
D gene: TRBD2
CDR3 DNA: TGTGCCAGCAGCGCATTCTCGGGGGGGACCGGGGAGCTGTTTTTT
CDR3 protein: CASSAFSGGTGELFF

clone size: few
V gene: TRBV28
J gene: TRBJ1-2
D gene: TRBD1
CDR3 DNA: TGTGCCAGCAGTTTAGCAGGGGGAGTAGGCTACACCTTC
CDR3 protein: CASSLAGGVGYTF

clone size: -
V gene: TRBV7-9
J gene: TRBJ2-4
D gene: -
CDR3 DNA: TGTGCCAGCAGCTTAGTACTTCAAACCGTAGCCAAAAACATTCAGTACTTC
CDR3 protein: CASSLVLQTVAKNIQYF

clone size: -
V gene: TRBV7-8
J gene: TRBJ1-1
D gene: -
CDR3 DNA: TGTGCCAGCAGCCCCTGGACAGACAACACTGAAGCTTTCTTT
CDR3 protein: CASSPWTDNTEAFF

clone size: -
V gene: TRBV18
J gene: TRBJ2-1
D gene: -
CDR3 DNA: TGTGCCAGCTCAATGGAAGCGAGATACAATGAGCAGTTCTTC
CDR3 protein: CASSMEARYNEQFF

clone size: -
V gene: TRBV5-3
J gene: TRBJ1-5
D gene: TRBD1
CDR3 DNA: TGTGCCAGAAGCTGGGGGACAGGGAATCAGCCCCAGCATTTT
CDR3 protein: CARSWGTGNQPQHF

clone size: once
V gene: TRBV19
J gene: TRBJ1-2
D gene: TRBD1
CDR3 DNA: TGTGCCAGTTCGCGGGACAGGGTTGGCTACACCTTC
CDR3 protein: CASSRDRVGYTF

clone size: -
V gene: TRBV9
J gene: TRBJ2-5
D gene: -
CDR3 DNA: TGTGCCAGCAGCTCCACAGATAGCGGTGGCACTACAAGGTTAGAGACCCAGTACTTC
CDR3 protein: CASSSTDSGGTTRLETQYF

clone size: -
V gene: TRBV5-5
J gene: TRBJ2-2
D gene: TRBD2
CDR3 DNA: TGTGCCAGCAGCCCAGCGGGAGGGAGCACCGGGGAGCTGTTTTTT
CDR3 protein: CASSPAGGSTGELFF

clone size: -
V gene: TRBV11-1
J gene: TRBJ1-2
D gene: TRBD1
CDR3 DNA: TGTGCCAGCAGCCCGACTGGACAGGGGGGTGGCTACACCTTC
CDR3 protein: CASSPTGQGGGYTF

clone size: -
V gene: TRBV18
J gene: TRBJ2-2
D gene: -
CDR3 DNA: TGTGCCAGCTCACCAGACTTGAACACCGGGGAGCTGTTTTTT
CDR3 protein: CASSPDLNTGELFF

clone size: -
V gene: TRBV27
J gene: TRBJ2-1
D gene: TRBD2
CDR3 DNA: TGTGCCAGCAGTTTGGCGGGAGGCATTTACAATGAGCAGTTCTTC
CDR3 protein: CASSLAGGIYNEQFF

clone size: -
V gene: TRBV5-1
J gene: TRBJ1-3
D gene: -
CDR3 DNA: TGCGCCAGCAGCTTGGCAACAGGCGTTTCTGGAAACACCATATATTTT
CDR3 protein: CASSLATGVSGNTIYF

clone size: -
V gene: TRBV11-2
J gene: TRBJ1-2
D gene: -
CDR3 DNA: TGTGCCAGCAGCCTTGACAGTCCCTATGGCTACACCTTC
CDR3 protein: CASSLDSPYGYTF

clone size: once
V gene: TRBV6-5
J gene: TRBJ1-1
D gene: TRBD1
CDR3 DNA: TGTGCCAGCAGTTACTTCAGGGGGACTGAAGCTTTCTTT
CDR3 protein: CASSYFRGTEAFF

clone size: -
V gene: TRBV6-4
J gene: TRBJ1-1
D gene: TRBD1
CDR3 DNA: TGTGCCAGCAGATCCGGGACAGGGGGTAATGAAGCTTTCTTT
CDR3 protein: CASRSGTGGNEAFF

clone size: -
V gene: TRBV19
J gene: TRBJ2-1
D gene: -
CDR3 DNA: TGTGCCAGTAAGCCCGGCGGGCCCTCCTACAATGAGCAGTTCTTC
CDR3 protein: CASKPGGPSYNEQFF

clone size: -
V gene: TRBV28
J gene: TRBJ1-1
D gene: -
CDR3 DNA: TGTGCCAGCAGGTCCGGAGGGAGGAACACTGAAGCTTTCTTT
CDR3 protein: CASRSGGRNTEAFF

clone size: -
V gene: TRBV7-2
J gene: TRBJ2-4
D gene: -
CDR3 DNA: TGTGCCAGCAGCCCATACGGGGTGCCCGGAACCATTCAGTACTTC
CDR3 protein: CASSPYGVPGTIQYF

clone size: -
V gene: TRBV6-1
J gene: TRBJ1-1
D gene: -
CDR3 DNA: TGTGCCAGCAGTGAAGCTGGGGGCGTCACTGAAGCTTTCTTT
CDR3 protein: CASSEAGGVTEAFF

clone size: once
V gene: TRBV18
J gene: TRBJ1-4
D gene: -
CDR3 DNA: TGTGCCAGCTCGGAGTTTCAGGGGAAAAATGAAAAACTGTTTTTT
CDR3 protein: CASSEFQGKNEKLFF

clone size: -
V gene: TRBV7-9
J gene: TRBJ1-2
D gene: TRBD1
CDR3 DNA: TGTGCCAGCAGCCCGGGACAGGTGAACTATGGCTACACCTTC
CDR3 protein: CASSPGQVNYGYTF

clone size: -
V gene: TRBV29-1
J gene: TRBJ2-1
D gene: TRBD1
CDR3 DNA: TGCAGCGCGACCCTGACAGGGGAGCCACTAGAGCAGTTCTTC
CDR3 protein: CSATLTGEPLEQFF

clone size: -
V gene: TRBV7-2
J gene: TRBJ1-6
D gene: -
CDR3 DNA: TGTGCCAGCAGCTTAGGGGCGCATTCACCCCTCCACTTT
CDR3 protein: CASSLGAHSPLHF

clone size: -
V gene: TRBV19
J gene: TRBJ1-1
D gene: TRBD1
CDR3 DNA: TGTGCCAGTAGAGGACAGGGGAACACTGAAGCTTTCTTT
CDR3 protein: CASRGQGNTEAFF

clone size: once
V gene: TRBV5-4
J gene: TRBJ2-1
D gene: -
CDR3 DNA: TGTGCCAGCAGCTTGTTACTCGGTTCCTACAATGAGCAGTTCTTC
CDR3 protein: CASSLLLGSYNEQFF

clone size: -
V gene: TRBV2
J gene: TRBJ2-1
D gene: TRBD2
CDR3 DNA: TGTGCCAGCACCCGGGAGGGTAGCGATGAGCAGTTCTTC
CDR3 protein: CASTREGSDEQFF

clone size: -
V gene: TRBV11-2
J gene: TRBJ1-2
D gene: -
CDR3 DNA: TGTGCCAGCAGCTTAGCGGGGAACTACCTTAGGGGCTACACCTTC
CDR3 protein: CASSLAGNYLRGYTF

clone size: -
V gene: TRBV19
J gene: TRBJ2-3
D gene: TRBD1
CDR3 DNA: TGTGCCACCGGGACAGGGGTTACAGATACGCAGTATTTT
CDR3 protein: CATGTGVTDTQYF

clone size: once
V gene: TRBV11-3
J gene: TRBJ2-1
D gene: -
CDR3 DNA: TGTGCCAGCAGCTTAGACTCGGGATGGGGCTACAATGAGCAGTTCTTC
CDR3 protein: CASSLDSGWGYNEQFF

clone size: -
V gene: TRBV9
J gene: TRBJ2-2
D gene: -
CDR3 DNA: TGTGCCAGCAGCCCCCAGGCGGGCACCGGGGAGCTGTTTTTT
CDR3 protein: CASSPQAGTGELFF

clone size: -
V gene: TRBV19
J gene: TRBJ2-5
D gene: TRBD2
CDR3 DNA: TGTGCCAGTAAGGGGTCCGGGGGGGCAGAGACCCAGTACTTC
CDR3 protein: CASKGSGGAETQYF

clone size: -
V gene: TRBV30
J gene: TRBJ2-2
D gene: TRBD2
CDR3 DNA: TGTGCCTGGAGTGGGAGGACTAGCGGGAGATCTATCGGGGAGCTGTTTTTT
CDR3 protein: CAWSGRTSGRSIGELFF

clone size: -
V gene: TRBV5-1
J gene: TRBJ2-2
D gene: TRBD1
CDR3 DNA: TGCGCCAGCAGCTTGGCGACAGGGGGGGACACCGGGGAGCTGTTTTTT
CDR3 protein: CASSLATGGDTGELFF

clone size: -
V gene: TRBV7-3
J gene: TRBJ2-7
D gene: -
CDR3 DNA: TGTGCCAGCAGCTTCTCCAGCGGCGCGTCCTACGAGCAGTACTTC
CDR3 protein: CASSFSSGASYEQYF